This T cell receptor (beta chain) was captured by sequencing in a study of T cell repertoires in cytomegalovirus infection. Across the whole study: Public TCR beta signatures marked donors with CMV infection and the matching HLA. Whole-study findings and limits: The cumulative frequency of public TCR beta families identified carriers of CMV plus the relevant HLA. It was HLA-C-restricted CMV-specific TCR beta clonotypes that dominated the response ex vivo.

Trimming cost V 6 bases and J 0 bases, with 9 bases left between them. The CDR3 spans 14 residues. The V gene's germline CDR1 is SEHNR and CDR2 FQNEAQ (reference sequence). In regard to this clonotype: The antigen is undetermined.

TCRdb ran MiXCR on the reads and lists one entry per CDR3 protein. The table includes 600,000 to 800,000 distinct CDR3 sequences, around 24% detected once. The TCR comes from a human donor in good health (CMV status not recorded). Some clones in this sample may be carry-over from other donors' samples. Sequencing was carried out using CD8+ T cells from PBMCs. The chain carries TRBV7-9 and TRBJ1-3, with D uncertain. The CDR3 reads CASSPQLSGNTIYF. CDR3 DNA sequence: TGTGCCAGCAGTCCTCAGCTCTCTGGAAACACCATATATTTT. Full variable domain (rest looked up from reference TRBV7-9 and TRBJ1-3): DTGVSQNPRHKITKRGQNVTFRCDPISEHNRLYWYRQTLGQGPEFLTYFQNEAQLEKSRLLSDRFSAERPKGSFSTLEIQRTEQGDSAMYLCASSPQLSGNTIYFGEGSWLTVV.